This T cell receptor (beta chain) was captured in a study of blood T cell repertoires in COVID-19. Overall study context: The origin of the acute and convalescent COVID-19 samples was the United States, Italy and Spain.

Study processing details: Amplification of reference gene primers was used by the study to estimate nucleated cell counts. Produced via immunoSEQ multiplex PCR; TCRdb's table is partial and in-frame only. The V and J calls and clone size come from that table; D and trimming were worked out from the DNA. The table lists 91,000 or so clones, about 90% of them singletons. Per the germline V gene, CDR1 is MNHNS and CDR2 is SASEGT. The V and J ends lost 4 bases and 3 bases respectively, with 13 bases between them. The length of the CDR3 is 16 residues. The sample consisted of peripheral blood. The V gene is TRBV6-1, the J gene TRBJ2-6, with no clear D. This clonotype was obtained from a woman between 50 and 59 years old in a cohort sampled during active COVID-19. The CDR3, as DNA: TGTGCCAGCAGTGGGGCAGTGTACAGTGGGGCCAACGTCCTGACTTTC. This translates into CASSGAVYSGANVLTF.